Presented here are 18 T cell receptor beta chains from one specimen sequenced in a study of blood T cell repertoires in COVID-19. Repertoires were generated with immunoSEQ multiplex PCR, while TCRdb's copy carries only in-frame clones and drops some. The table lists approximately 89,000 clones, approximately 87% of them singletons, with about 15% in the top ten. The sequenced material came from peripheral blood. These receptors came from a woman in her 70s with acute or convalescent COVID-19.

The chain has TRBV11-2 and TRBJ2-3; TRBD1 might be the D (6 bases). The CDR3 is 18 residues long. Trimming took off 1 base at V and 0 bases at J, with 17 bases between the two ends. Germline lookup yields CDR1 SGHAT and CDR2 FQNNGV. CDR3 sequence reads: CASSLVLGGTRSTDTQYF. As DNA, the CDR3 is TGTGCCAGCAGCTTAGTACTTGGTGGGACAAGAAGCACAGATACGCAGTATTTT.

This clone was found a few times. The chain couples TRBV27 to TRBJ1-6; D remains unclear. Per germline, CDR1 MNHEY and CDR2 SMNVEV (reference sequence). Trimming removed 5 bases from V and 9 bases from J, with 11 bases in between. The CDR3 sequence is 13 residues long. CDR3 in DNA: TGTGCCAGCAGTGCCACTTACAGTTCACCCCTCCACTTT. It translates to CASSATYSSPLHF.

This chain links TRBV11-2 with TRBJ2-1; 9 bases are a match to TRBD2. CDR3 length: 16 amino acids. Germline V gene sequence: CDR1 SGHAT, CDR2 FQNNGV. The trim removed 2 bases at V and 6 bases at J, leaving 8 bases unmatched. The CDR3 nucleotides are TGTGCCAGCAGCTTATTGGGTAGCGGGGGCACCAATGAGCAGTTCTTC. Translating gives CASSLLGSGGTNEQFF.

This clone was recorded only once. This chain uses TRBV5-1 with TRBJ2-5; 8 positions agree with TRBD1. The CDR3 sequence is 14 residues long. The junction had 7 bases not matched to a gene; V was cut back by 4 bases and J by 5 bases. Germline assignment: CDR1 SGHRS and CDR2 YFSETQ. The CDR3 reads CASSPGQASETQYF. The CDR3 DNA reads as TGCGCCAGCAGCCCGGGACAGGCCAGTGAGACCCAGTACTTC.

The V and J genes are TRBV5-6 and TRBJ2-2; a possible D gene is TRBD2 (5 bases). The CDR3 totals 19 residues. Between the trimmed V and J ends, which lost 4 bases and 1 base, there was a span of 23 bases. CDR1 SGHDT and CDR2 YYEEEE come from the germline V gene. The CDR3 here is CASSPPGSGLRENTGELFF. CDR3 coding DNA: TGTGCCAGCAGCCCCCCCGGATCGGGCCTTCGGGAGAACACCGGGGAGCTGTTTTTT. The full variable domain, in which reference TRBV5-6 and TRBJ2-2 provide the parts outside the CDR3, is DAGVTQSPTHLIKTRGQQVTLRCSPKSGHDTVSWYQQALGQGPQFIFQYYEEEERQRGNFPDRFSGHQFPNYSSELNVNALLLGDSALYLCASSPPGSGLRENTGELFFGEGSRLTVL.

The V gene is TRBV11-2, the J gene TRBJ1-2; D remains unclear. The ends were cut back, 4 bases at V and 8 bases at J, with 20 bases in the middle. The CDR3 has 15 residues. Germline V lookup: CDR1 SGHAT, CDR2 FQNNGV. CDR3 DNA sequence: TGTGCCAGCAGCTCGGGGTCGGCAACGACACGGGGCTACACCTTC. It specifies CASSSGSATTRGYTF.

J is TRBJ1-2 and V is TRBV7-9; possibly TRBD1 for D (6 bases). Trimming shortened V by 5 bases and J by 4 bases, and 29 bases separated the two germline ends. CDR1 is SEHNR, CDR2 FQNEAQ, per germline (reference sequence). The CDR3 is 19 residues long. In nucleotides, the CDR3 is TGTGCCAGCAGCAGGGAGATCGATAGGACAGCTTCCCACGGCTATGGCTACACCTTC. Translation gives CASSREIDRTASHGYGYTF.

In its sample, this clone was seen a few times. The chain carries TRBV11-2 and TRBJ2-1, with 7 bases lining up with TRBD1. CDR1 SGHAT and CDR2 FQNNGV come from the germline V gene. The CDR3 totals 15 residues. J gave up 10 bases and V 3 bases, and 12 bases lay outside the gene matches. The CDR3 here is CASSLGQSPSGEQFF. The CDR3 nucleotides are TGTGCCAGCAGCTTGGGACAGAGCCCTTCAGGGGAGCAGTTCTTC.

The V gene is TRBV11-3, the J gene TRBJ2-3, with D tentatively TRBD1 (6 bases). Germline lookup yields CDR1 SGHNT and CDR2 YENEEA. The CDR3 covers 15 residues. V was pared by 2 bases and J by 5 bases, with 14 bases between. The CDR3 region is CASSLFQRRGDTQYF. In nucleotides, the CDR3 is TGTGCCAGCAGCTTATTTCAGCGCAGGGGAGATACGCAGTATTTT.

CDR3 nucleotide sequence: TGCGCCAGCAGCCAAGAGAGGCAGGGGAGTTCACCCCTCCACTTT. Encoded protein: CASSQERQGSSPLHF. The V gene is TRBV4-3, the J gene TRBJ1-6, with D maybe TRBD1 (6 bases). The CDR3 runs 15 residues. V dropped 0 bases and J dropped 9 bases, with 12 bases sitting between them. Per germline, CDR1 LGHNA and CDR2 YSLEER.

The J gene is TRBJ1-2, the V gene TRBV2; 7 nucleotides align to TRBD1. The V gene's germline CDR1 is SNHLY and CDR2 FYNNEI. The junction had 7 bases not matched to a gene; V was cut back by 8 bases and J by 1 base. There are 14 residues in the CDR3. CDR3 bases: TGTGCCAGCGGGTCGGGACAGCTTAACTATGGCTACACCTTC. Translating it yields CASGSGQLNYGYTF.

The rearrangement joins TRBV10-1 to TRBJ2-3; D perhaps matches TRBD2 (6 bases). CDR3 length equals 16 residues. Germline V gene sequence: CDR1 WNHNN, CDR2 SYGVQD (reference sequence). Trimming pared 3 bases from V and 2 bases from J, leaving 15 bases between. In DNA, the CDR3 is TGCGCCAGCAGTGATGGTAGCGGTCGGTTCACAGATACGCAGTATTTT. Amino acid sequence: CASSDGSGRFTDTQYF.

The chain couples TRBV5-8 to TRBJ1-6, with 10 bases aligning to TRBD1. V lost 4 bases to trimming and J lost 0 bases; unmatched junction nucleotides: 7. The germline V gene encodes CDR1 SGHTS and CDR2 YDEGEE. CDR3 length equals 18 residues. Written as DNA, the CDR3 is TGTGCCAGCAGCGGGGACAGGGGCCCTAGCTCCTATAATTCACCCCTCCACTTT. This encodes CASSGDRGPSSYNSPLHF.

The table lists this clone with a count of one. The rearrangement joins TRBV7-2 to TRBJ2-7; no reliable D call. Germline V CDR1 and CDR2: SGHTA, FQGNSA. Trimming cost V 5 bases and J 4 bases, with 12 bases left between them. This CDR3 is built from 13 residues. The CDR3 bases are TGTGCCAGCAGCGGGTCCCCCGGGTACGAGCAGTACGTC. Translation: CASSGSPGYEQYV.

This chain connects TRBV9 to TRBJ2-3, with 8 bases that match TRBD2. This CDR3 region has 16 residues. Trimming at V came to 4 bases and at J to 2 bases, leaving 9 bases not matched to a gene. Germline CDR1 is SGDLS and CDR2 is YYNGEE. CDR3 sequence: CASSFILSGVTDTQYF. The DNA for the CDR3 is TGTGCCAGCAGCTTTATCCTTAGCGGGGTCACAGATACGCAGTATTTT.

The rearrangement links TRBV7-8 to TRBJ1-1, with 7 bases aligning to TRBD1. Germline CDR1 reads SGHVS; CDR2 reads FQNEAQ. The V gene end was trimmed by 4 bases and the J gene end by 8 bases; junction bases not matched to a gene: 7. The CDR3 totals 13 residues. Here the CDR3 DNA reads TGTGCCAGCAGCTCCCTGACAGGGTCGGAAGCTTTCTTT. Residues: CASSSLTGSEAFF.

The gene calls are TRBV19 and TRBJ1-1, with a tentative D call TRBD1 (5 bases). V was clipped by 6 bases and J by 4 bases, with 15 bases between them. This CDR3 has 14 residues. The germline CDR1 and CDR2 sequences are LNHDA and SQIVND (reference sequence). The CDR3 spells CASRTMGGGTEAFF. CDR3 in DNA: TGTGCCAGTAGGACCATGGGGGGGGGCACTGAAGCTTTCTTT. The whole variable domain, filled in from reference TRBV19 and TRBJ1-1, reads DGGITQSPKYLFRKEGQNVTLSCEQNLNHDAMYWYRQDPGQGLRLIYYSQIVNDFQKGDIAEGYSVSREKKESFPLTVTSAQKNPTAFYLCASRTMGGGTEAFFGQGTRLTVV.

The rearrangement uses TRBV5-1 and TRBJ2-6; D is uncertain. Germline V gene data show CDR1 as SGHRS and CDR2 as YFSETQ. V lost 1 base and J lost 6, with 8 bases in between. This CDR3 is built from 14 residues. The CDR3 is CASSLTLTANVLTF. The CDR3 nucleotides are TGCGCCAGCAGCTTGACTCTTACGGCCAACGTCCTGACTTTC.